The clone carrying this TCR beta chain has a handful of counts. With iRepertoire HTBI primers and Arm-PCR of CDR3 regions, TCR beta libraries were built. TCRdb recomputed calls from the multiplex PCR reads with MiXCR, one row per CDR3 protein. The table has approximately 360,000 distinct CDR3 sequences, approximately 23% seen once. This sample was included in a study of regulatory T cells in long-lasting Graves disease. CDR3 length equals 13 residues. V lost 5 bases to trimming and J lost 6 bases, with 10 bases between them. Germline loops: CDR1 SGHNT, CDR2 YENEEA. The sample's time point: persistent/refractory GD, antithyroid drugs over 5 years with positive TRAb. Following extraction of RNA from PBMCs, that RNA was used to make the TCR library. Blood from the periphery, around 10 milliliters in all, was drawn into EDTA tubes.

This receptor was obtained from a woman between 40 and 55 years old with Graves disease. This rearrangement joins TRBV11-3 to TRBJ2-2; perhaps TRBD1 as D (5 bases). This material consisted of peripheral blood mononuclear cells (PBMCs), taken when the disease was refractory, from a patient treated with antithyroid drugs. The CDR3 is CASSRQSPGELFF. CDR3 bases: TGTGCCAGCAGCAGACAGAGCCCCGGGGAGCTGTTTTTT.